This is a list of T cell receptor beta chains from one sample in a study of shared clonotypes between healthy human individuals. The protocol was immunoSEQ multiplex PCR, while the TCRdb copy is restricted to in-frame clones and leaves out a portion. The repertoire includes 450,000 to 550,000 clones, about four fifths of them detected once, and around 13% sits in the top ten. The specimen was PBMCs. The receptor source for this set is a woman between 40 and 50 years old in good health. Some clones in this sample may be carry-over from other donors' samples. The conserved cysteine and the conserved F or W are not part of the CDR3 here.

j_call: TRBJ2-7
v_call: TRBV7-9
cdr3_aa: ASSLGRDPYEQY

j_call: TRBJ2-1
v_call: TRBV18
cdr3_aa: ASSNQGRAALNSYNEQF

j_call: TRBJ2-5
v_call: TRBV9
cdr3_aa: ASSVIGGHPKNQETQY

j_call: TRBJ2-1
v_call: TRBV28
cdr3_aa: ASGGPGTNKNEQF

j_call: TRBJ2-3
v_call: TRBV5-4
cdr3_aa: ASSKPWDTQY

j_call: TRBJ2-3
v_call: TRBV19
cdr3_aa: ASSIGEVSDTQY

j_call: TRBJ2-1
v_call: TRBV5-1
cdr3_aa: ASDLGTSGRVSYNEQF

j_call: TRBJ2-7
v_call: TRBV28
cdr3_aa: ASSRTSGRVEQY

j_call: TRBJ2-3
v_call: TRBV7-2
cdr3_aa: ASSPGQGSGTQY

j_call: TRBJ2-1
v_call: TRBV9
cdr3_aa: ASSVTGTRGLDEQF

j_call: TRBJ2-1
v_call: TRBV11-3
cdr3_aa: ASSLSGADNEQF

j_call: TRBJ2-7
v_call: TRBV19
cdr3_aa: ASSMYRDLPEQY

j_call: TRBJ1-1
v_call: TRBV6-5
cdr3_aa: ASRRRDSTEAF

j_call: TRBJ1-3
v_call: TRBV7-7
cdr3_aa: ASSLAFPPNTIY

j_call: TRBJ2-7
v_call: TRBV6-1
cdr3_aa: ASSEGWGYEQY

j_call: TRBJ2-1
v_call: TRBV5-4
cdr3_aa: ASSIGQGWDEQF

j_call: TRBJ2-7
v_call: TRBV28
cdr3_aa: ASSSGGYEQY

j_call: TRBJ1-3
v_call: TRBV4-1
cdr3_aa: ASSQEKSVSGNTIY

j_call: TRBJ2-7
v_call: TRBV5-4
cdr3_aa: ASSPPGTPGDEQY

j_call: TRBJ2-5
v_call: TRBV11-2
cdr3_aa: ASSFNRGQETQY

j_call: TRBJ2-7
v_call: TRBV28
cdr3_aa: ASSLQGINEQY

j_call: TRBJ2-5
v_call: TRBV2
cdr3_aa: ASSVRTSGSYGETQY

j_call: TRBJ2-2
v_call: TRBV28
cdr3_aa: ASSKRTGHTGELF

j_call: TRBJ2-1
v_call: TRBV4-1
cdr3_aa: ASSPDAGLGANNEQF

j_call: TRBJ2-7
v_call: TRBV14
cdr3_aa: ASSLYRESYEQY

j_call: TRBJ1-4
v_call: TRBV7-9
cdr3_aa: ASSFGGTDNEKLF

j_call: TRBJ2-5
v_call: TRBV11-2
cdr3_aa: ASSLVGFGGNVRETQY

j_call: TRBJ2-7
v_call: TRBV2
cdr3_aa: ASSESIDLEQY

j_call: TRBJ2-7
v_call: TRBV5-6
cdr3_aa: ASSLGLAEQY

j_call: TRBJ1-5
v_call: TRBV27
cdr3_aa: ASSPSGHQGQPQH

j_call: TRBJ2-7
v_call: TRBV2
cdr3_aa: ASRVIGGIYEQY

j_call: TRBJ2-1
v_call: TRBV27
cdr3_aa: ASSFGAYNEQF

j_call: TRBJ2-7
v_call: TRBV4-1
cdr3_aa: ASSQRGLARISYEQY

j_call: TRBJ2-7
v_call: TRBV5-1
cdr3_aa: ASSFGTNGGEQY

j_call: TRBJ2-7
v_call: TRBV7-9
cdr3_aa: ASSFAGGDYEQY

j_call: TRBJ2-1
v_call: TRBV21-1
cdr3_aa: ASSSKRCVCCEQF

j_call: TRBJ2-3
v_call: TRBV27
cdr3_aa: ASSSSLAGTDTQY

j_call: TRBJ2-3
v_call: TRBV6-4
cdr3_aa: ASSRELTDTQY

j_call: TRBJ2-7
v_call: TRBV5-8
cdr3_aa: ASSLRDGSYEQY

j_call: TRBJ2-4
v_call: TRBV15
cdr3_aa: ATSRARTKNIQY

j_call: TRBJ1-5
v_call: TRBV6-1
cdr3_aa: ASSTTYRQPQH

j_call: TRBJ2-6
v_call: TRBV7-3
cdr3_aa: ASSLSRGRAPSGANVLT

j_call: TRBJ1-1
v_call: TRBV5-8
cdr3_aa: ASNLDLGGETEAF

j_call: TRBJ1-2
v_call: TRBV19
cdr3_aa: ASNPSGQGYYGYT

j_call: TRBJ2-3
v_call: TRBV6-5
cdr3_aa: ASSYGGSADTQY

j_call: TRBJ2-7
v_call: TRBV15
cdr3_aa: ATSRDRVLHEQY

j_call: TRBJ2-7
v_call: TRBV27
cdr3_aa: ASSLSGGSYEQY

j_call: TRBJ2-5
v_call: TRBV2
cdr3_aa: ASSEREETQY

j_call: TRBJ2-7
v_call: TRBV5-1
cdr3_aa: ASSFDLQGHEQY

j_call: TRBJ1-4
v_call: TRBV4-1
cdr3_aa: ASLGDEKLF

j_call: TRBJ2-5
v_call: TRBV27
cdr3_aa: ASSLRGETQY

j_call: TRBJ2-5
v_call: TRBV7-8
cdr3_aa: ASSWRGHETQY